This T cell receptor (beta chain) was identified in a study of T cell clonality in common variable immunodeficiency (dated by TCRdb to the mid-2010s). What the study reported, not specific to this receptor: According to the authors, figuring out what caused the increased clonality in CVID would require sequencing the repertoires of T cell subpopulations. Even though DNA input was the same, control samples had an average of about 89,000 unique sequences each, compared with roughly 30,000 in CVID samples. CVID subjects shared fewer TCRbeta clones with each other than healthy controls did (p < 0.0001). CVID TCRbeta sequences were reported to have fewer deletions and N-nucleotide insertions and to lack highly modified clones with 13 or more V deletions. TCRbeta clonality was higher in CVID subjects than in healthy controls (t-test p = 0.018), and the increase was most characteristic of about a third of subjects. Correlations of repertoire features with clinical complications were constrained by heterogeneity among patients within the CVID cohort.

This clone has at least ten counts. This receptor's antigen is unknown. The read gets to within 3 residues of the CDR3 end, and the germline J gene fills in the rest. Equivalent amounts of genomic DNA from CVID and control samples were used as sequencing input. For every sample, a 60 bp segment covering the rearranged TCRbeta CDR3 region was amplified and then sequenced. The immunoSEQ assay, a bias-corrected multiplex PCR combined with high-throughput sequencing, was used to amplify TCRbeta. Per the original workflow: Each unique nucleotide sequence was treated as a clone and annotated with V, D and J genes, copy number and frequency. Sequences were labeled productive if in frame, and non-productive if out of frame or containing stop codons. As previously described, clonality was computed from Shannon's entropy. The predicted amino acid sequences of productive clones were used to derive mean CDR3 Kyte-Doolittle hydropathy. Scaled V gene usage was hierarchically clustered using Manhattan distance and complete linkage with the R hclust function. To assess clone sharing by CDR3 amino acid sequence, 12 repertoires per group were resampled over 100 rounds. The repertoires were searched for 70 published EBV-specific TCRbeta sequences and roughly 250 published CMV-specific TCRbeta sequences. After a couple of CVID samples that produced fewer than 10,000 sequences were dropped from the analysis, around 40 CVID repertoires remained. The immuneACCESS repertoire file appears here via TCRdb, limited to in-frame rearrangements. These files lack a portion of the clones; in checked studies, under half of the deficit traces to unresolved V genes, and the cause of the others is not known. The V and J calls and clone size are taken from that table; D and trimming were inferred from the DNA. The data for this sample show some 60,000 clones, each detected more than once. 1.6% of the sample comes from the top ten.

The CDR3 runs 13 residues from the cysteine to the phenylalanine. The DNA has 30 bases, all within the CDR3, and is read from base 1. Trimming removed 0 bases from V and 5 bases from J, leaving 8 bases between the germline ends. The germline V gene sets CDR1 to SGDLS and CDR2 to YYNGEE. Most of the CVID patients and most of the healthy controls were of Caucasian heritage. Heparinized peripheral whole blood samples of roughly 5 to 8.5 ml were obtained from each donor. Genomic DNA from adults with common variable immune deficiency (CVID) and from healthy adult controls was used to sequence TCRbeta CDR3 repertoires. The control group was made up of roughly 22 healthy adult volunteers (10 male and around twelve female) whose ages ranged from 23 to 66 years, with a mean age of approximately 34. Diluted blood was density-centrifuged over Hypaque 1077 or Ficoll-Paque to isolate peripheral blood mononuclear cells. Genomic DNA was extracted from unsorted mononuclear cells by Qiagen column purification or by a centrifugation-based method.

This chain joins TRBV9 to TRBJ1-2; TRBD1 is possibly the D segment (6 matching bases). Source material: peripheral blood mononuclear cells. This clonotype was obtained from a person between 18 and 75 years old in good health. The CDR3 bases that were read are TGTGCCAGCAGCGTAGCAAGGGGGTATGGC. Its coded protein is CASSVARGYG. The complete CDR3 sequence is CASSVARGYGYTF.